Each of the 23 T cell receptor beta chains below was sequenced from the same sample in a study of blood T cell repertoires in COVID-19. Assay: immunoSEQ multiplex PCR; the TCRdb copy retains only in-frame clones and omits some. The profile shows around 50,000 clones, 65% to 85% of them singletons. The material sequenced was peripheral blood. These receptors originate from a man between 65 and 80 years old with acute or convalescent COVID-19.

The chain uses TRBV11-3 and TRBJ2-1; 7 positions match TRBD1. V lost 3 bases, J lost 6 bases, and 5 bases stayed unmatched. The CDR3 has 14 residues. Germline loops: CDR1 SGHNT, CDR2 YENEEA. CDR3 loop: CASSFRGQLNEQFF. CDR3 bases: TGTGCCAGCAGCTTCCGGGGACAGCTCAATGAGCAGTTCTTC.

The genes are TRBV30 and TRBJ2-1; 10 positions agree with TRBD2. From germline, CDR1 is GTSNPN and CDR2 SVGIG (reference sequence). The CDR3 length is 16 residues. The V segment lost 0 bases and the J segment 6 bases; nucleotides outside the gene matches: 8. CDR3 DNA sequence: TGTGCCTGGAGTGTACGTCTAGCGGGGGACCCCAATGAGCAGTTCTTC. Residues: CAWSVRLAGDPNEQFF.

The gene calls are TRBV19 and TRBJ2-1; 9 bases line up with TRBD2. Germline loops: CDR1 LNHDA, CDR2 SQIVND (reference sequence). CDR3 length: 18 amino acids. Trimming removed 6 bases from V and 7 bases from J; junction bases left unmatched: 19. CDR3 nucleotides: TGTGCCAGTAGCCCAACGTATTCCAGCGGGGGGCTCTATAATGAGCAGTTCTTC. Protein: CASSPTYSSGGLYNEQFF. Combining the CDR3 with reference TRBV19 and TRBJ2-1 gives the whole variable domain DGGITQSPKYLFRKEGQNVTLSCEQNLNHDAMYWYRQDPGQGLRLIYYSQIVNDFQKGDIAEGYSVSREKKESFPLTVTSAQKNPTAFYLCASSPTYSSGGLYNEQFFGPGTRLTVL.

The J gene is TRBJ1-5, the V gene TRBV27; 7 bases match TRBD1. Germline values: CDR1 MNHEY, CDR2 SMNVEV (reference sequence). J gave up 3 bases and V 6 bases, and 8 bases lay outside the gene matches. The CDR3 extends over 15 amino acids. The CDR3 spells CASSLTGELNQPQHF. Written as DNA, the CDR3 is TGTGCCAGCAGCTTAACAGGGGAACTCAATCAGCCCCAGCATTTT.

The chain is built from TRBV5-5 and TRBJ1-2; D not resolved. Trimming took off 0 bases at V and 5 bases at J, with 5 bases between the two ends. CDR1 is SGHKS and CDR2 is YYEKEE in the germline V gene (reference sequence). This CDR3 is built from 12 residues. CDR3 nucleotides: TGTGCCAGCAGCTTGGGTCTTTATGGCTACACCTTC. Its protein product is CASSLGLYGYTF.

This clone was seen just once. The CDR3 sequence is CASSEDRANEKLFF. CDR3 DNA: TGTGCCAGCAGTGAAGACAGAGCTAATGAAAAACTGTTTTTT. V usage is TRBV6-1 and J usage is TRBJ1-4; D gene unclear. Trimming cost V 1 base and J 3 bases, with 6 bases left between them. The CDR3 extends over 14 amino acids. The germline gives CDR1 MNHNS, CDR2 SASEGT.

V and J are TRBV4-1 and TRBJ1-2; 7 bases fit TRBD1. V trimming: 3 bases; J trimming: 2 bases; junction bases outside the gene matches: 12. Germline V gene data show CDR1 as MGHRA and CDR2 as YSYEKL. The CDR3 runs to 17 residues. The chain's CDR3 is CASSHPRTGPLNYGYTF. The CDR3 DNA reads TGCGCCAGCAGCCATCCCCGGACAGGTCCCTTAAACTATGGCTACACCTTC.

The V call is TRBV2, the J call TRBJ1-2; D uncertain. The V end was cut by 6 bases, the J end by 4 bases, with 12 bases between. The CDR3 has 13 residues. CDR1 and CDR2 (germline): SNHLY, FYNNEI. The DNA for the CDR3 is TGTGCCAGCAGGGATCCGGGGAGCTATGGCTACACCTTC. It encodes CASRDPGSYGYTF.

This chain's CDR3 is CATRWGGRSGNTIYF. DNA of the CDR3: TGTGCCACGCGTTGGGGAGGCCGCTCTGGAAACACCATATATTTT. The rearrangement uses TRBV25-1 and TRBJ1-3; D is unclear. This CDR3 is built from 15 residues. Germline assignment: CDR1 MGHDK and CDR2 SYGVNS. V lost 10 bases to trimming and J lost 0 bases, with 16 bases between them.

The J gene is TRBJ2-1, the V gene TRBV7-9; a weak D match, TRBD2 (5 bases). Germline V lookup: CDR1 SEHNR, CDR2 FQNEAQ (reference sequence). The V end was cut by 0 bases, the J end by 6 bases, with 6 bases between. The CDR3 has 13 residues. CDR3 protein: CASSLAGVNEQFF. DNA of the CDR3: TGTGCCAGCAGCTTAGCGGGAGTCAATGAGCAGTTCTTC.

This clone has a single count. V and J are TRBV30 and TRBJ2-7; TRBD2 matches at 12 bases. The germline gives CDR1 GTSNPN, CDR2 SVGIG (reference sequence). The CDR3 is 13 residues long. The V segment lost 8 bases and the J segment 4 bases; nucleotides outside the gene matches: 6. The DNA for the CDR3 is TGTGCCCACCAGACTAGCGGGAGTTACGAGCAGTACTTC. This translates into CAHQTSGSYEQYF. The full variable domain, with the rest looked up from reference TRBV30 and TRBJ2-7, is SQTIHQWPATLVQPVGSPLSLECTVEGTSNPNLYWYRQAAGRGLQLLFYSVGIGQISSEVPQNLSASRPQDRQFILSSKKLLLSDSGFYLCAHQTSGSYEQYFGPGTRLTVT.

The chain has TRBV9 and TRBJ1-5; a weak D match, TRBD1 (6 bases). Germline lookup yields CDR1 SGDLS and CDR2 YYNGEE. The CDR3 has 14 residues. The germline V and J ends were trimmed by 4 bases and 9 bases, with 17 bases remaining between them. The CDR3 DNA is TGTGCCAGCAGCCGGGACACCCTAGCGGGGCCCCAGCATTTT. It is translated as CASSRDTLAGPQHF.

This chain joins TRBV3-1 (or the pseudogene TRBV3-2) and TRBJ1-4; maybe TRBD1 (6 bases). V lost 6 bases to trimming and J lost 8 bases, with 19 bases between them. This CDR3 has 15 residues. CDR1 is LGHDT and CDR2 is YNNKEL in the germline V gene (reference sequence). CDR3 sequence: CASRLLGQGKEKLFF. DNA of the CDR3: TGTGCCAGCAGACTATTGGGCCAGGGGAAGGAAAAACTGTTTTTT.

The rearrangement links TRBV10-3 to TRBJ1-5; perhaps TRBD1 as D (6 bases). The CDR3 covers 12 residues. V lost 8 bases, J lost 3 bases, and 8 bases lay in between. Germline V gene sequence: CDR1 ENHRY, CDR2 SYGVKD. The CDR3 DNA follows: TGTGCCATCGGGACACCCAATCAGCCCCAGCATTTT. Its protein product is CAIGTPNQPQHF.

This clone was seen a few times. This sequence joins TRBV28 and TRBJ2-7, with 11 positions matching TRBD2. Germline V gives CDR1 MDHEN, CDR2 SYDVKM. V lost 10 bases to trimming and J lost 4 bases; unmatched junction nucleotides: 9. The CDR3 runs 14 residues. The CDR3 DNA is TGTGCCACTACGACCGGGACTAGCGGTTACGAGCAGTACTTC. This gives the protein CATTTGTSGYEQYF.

The rearrangement links TRBV12-3 or TRBV12-4 to TRBJ1-5, with D unresolved. With 2 bases removed from V and 5 bases from J, the gap between germline ends came to 4 bases. This CDR3 has 12 residues. CDR3 nucleotide sequence: TGTGCCAGCAGTTTACGGGATCAGCCCCAGCATTTT. Its protein is CASSLRDQPQHF.

The chain uses TRBV3-1 (or the pseudogene TRBV3-2) and TRBJ2-5; D is ambiguous. Germline V gives CDR1 LGHDT, CDR2 YNNKEL (reference sequence). V shed 6 bases and J shed 3 bases, with 8 bases lying between them. CDR3 size: 12 residues. The CDR3 DNA sequence: TGTGCCAGCAGTCACTCGGAAGAGACCCAGTACTTC. As protein: CASSHSEETQYF.

The rearrangement joins TRBV10-3 to TRBJ1-5; D perhaps matches TRBD1 (5 bases). With 6 bases removed from V and 2 bases from J, the gap between germline ends came to 14 bases. The CDR3 has 15 amino acids. The germline V gene has CDR1 ENHRY and CDR2 SYGVKD. CDR3 DNA sequence: TGTGCCATCAGGGATCAGGGTGATGGCAATCAGCCCCAGCATTTT. This sequence encodes CAIRDQGDGNQPQHF.

This clone was found a few times. The rearrangement uses TRBV11-2 and TRBJ2-1; 8 bases agree with TRBD2. J lost 9 bases, V lost 0 bases, and 7 bases had no gene match. CDR1 is SGHAT and CDR2 is FQNNGV in the germline V gene. The CDR3 is 15 amino acids. The CDR3, as DNA: TGTGCCAGCAGCTTAGAGTTAACTAGCGGCATTGAGCAGTTCTTC. Protein sequence: CASSLELTSGIEQFF.

This chain joins TRBV11-3 and TRBJ1-1; possibly TRBD1 for D (5 bases). The CDR3 covers 15 residues. Trimming shortened V by 5 bases and J by 4 bases, and 17 bases separated the two germline ends. The germline gives CDR1 SGHNT, CDR2 YENEEA. CDR3 residues: CASSPGAAGSTEAFF. The CDR3 DNA follows: TGTGCCAGCAGCCCTGGGGCCGCAGGGTCCACTGAAGCTTTCTTT.

This chain joins TRBV9 and TRBJ1-1; tentative D call: TRBD1 (6 bases). This CDR3 comprises 14 residues. V was pared by 0 bases and J by 4 bases, with 10 bases between. Germline assignment: CDR1 SGDLS and CDR2 YYNGEE. The CDR3 coding sequence is TGTGCCAGCAGCGTAGGACAGGCGACCACTGAAGCTTTCTTT. Its protein is CASSVGQATTEAFF.

The gene calls are TRBV9 and TRBJ2-3; the match to TRBD2 covers 15 bases. V dropped 3 bases and J dropped 6; count of bases not matched to a gene: 5. The CDR3 runs to 16 residues. CDR1 and CDR2 (germline): SGDLS, YYNGEE. CDR3 residues: CASSARTSGRADTQYF. The CDR3 coding sequence is TGTGCCAGCAGCGCGCGGACTAGCGGGAGGGCCGATACGCAGTATTTT.

The chain employs TRBV24-1 and TRBJ1-1; D is ambiguous. With 2 bases removed from V and 8 bases from J, the gap between germline ends came to 11 bases. The V gene's germline CDR1 is KGHDR and CDR2 SFDVKD. The CDR3 is 13 residues long. The CDR3 here is CATSDSRAVEAFF. The CDR3 DNA follows: TGTGCCACCAGTGATTCTCGAGCCGTCGAAGCTTTCTTT.